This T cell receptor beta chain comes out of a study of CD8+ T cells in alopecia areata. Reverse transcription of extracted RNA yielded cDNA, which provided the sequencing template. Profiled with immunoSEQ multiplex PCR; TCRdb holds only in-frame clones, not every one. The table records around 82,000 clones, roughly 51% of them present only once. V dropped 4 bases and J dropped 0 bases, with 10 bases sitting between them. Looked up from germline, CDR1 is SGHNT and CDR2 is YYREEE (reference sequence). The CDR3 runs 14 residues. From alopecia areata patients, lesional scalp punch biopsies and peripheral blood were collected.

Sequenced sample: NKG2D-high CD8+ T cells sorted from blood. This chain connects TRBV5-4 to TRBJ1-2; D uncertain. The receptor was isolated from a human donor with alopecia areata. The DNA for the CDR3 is TGTGCCAGCAGCCTCAGAGGAGCTAACTATGGCTACACCTTC. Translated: CASSLRGANYGYTF.